The TCR beta chain described here comes from a study of control samples from healthy donors and cancer patients. Per the germline V gene, CDR1 is SGHAT and CDR2 is FQNNGV. The CDR3 spans 12 residues. V was cut by 4 bases and J by 7 bases, with 8 bases left in between. TCRdb's copy holds only in-frame clones and misses some; the assay was immunoSEQ multiplex PCR. The sample holds some 210,000 clones; over 80% are singletons and the top ten take less than 2%. The sequence was collected from a man aged 25 to 40 in good health. The V call is TRBV11-2, the J call TRBJ2-1; D unresolved. The sequencing sample was made of blood. The CDR3 here is CASSSTRNEQFF. CDR3 DNA sequence: TGTGCCAGCAGCTCGACACGGAATGAGCAGTTCTTC. Full variable domain (remainder filled in from reference TRBV11-2 and TRBJ2-1): EAGVAQSPRYKIIEKRQSVAFWCNPISGHATLYWYQQILGQGPKLLIQFQNNGVVDDSQLPKDRFSAERLKGVDSTLKIQPAKLEDSAVYLCASSSTRNEQFFGPGTRLTVL.